One TCR beta chain is described in this entry. Antigen: not known. Libraries were prepared by immunoSEQ multiplex PCR; TCRdb keeps only in-frame clonotypes and omits some of them. The data hold around 100,000 clones, with around 80% observed a single time. The data belong to a study of a mutant IDH1 vaccine in newly diagnosed glioma. Study in general: The treated group averaged approximately 42 years old and was roughly 60% male, about 40% female. Former treatment meant radiotherapy, temozolomide, or both; the majority had gotten both.

Germline CDR1 is SQVTM and CDR2 is ANQGSEA. This CDR3 is 13 amino acids long. V lost 6 bases to trimming and J lost 3 bases; unmatched junction nucleotides: 8. Time point reported: baseline, week 1 (first vaccination visit). Treatment given: pre-vaccination baseline after standard-of-care therapy. Donor diagnoses consisted of new WHO grade 3 or 4 IDH1-mutant, ATRX-lost astrocytomas. Study-wide findings and caveats: Vaccine-induced immune responses were detected in approximately 92% of patients.

The TCR was taken from a man in his forties or fifties with glioma. Some clones in this sample may be carry-over from other donors' samples. This material consisted of PBMCs, taken from a glioma patient treated with radiotherapy, temozolomide or both. V and J are TRBV29-1 and TRBJ2-7; TRBD1 matches at 7 bases. CDR3 DNA: TGCAGCGTGGGAAACAGGGGCGACTACGAGCAGTACTTC. Its translation is CSVGNRGDYEQYF.